This paragraph reports one TCR beta chain. Its antigen is currently unknown. TCRdb re-called the reads with MiXCR, one entry per CDR3 protein. The profile covers roughly 180,000 distinct CDR3 sequences, with 15% to 20% appearing a single time and approximately 26% taken by the ten largest. V shed 5 bases and J shed 2 bases, with 16 bases lying between them. Germline V gene lookup returns CDR1 SEHNR and CDR2 FQNEAQ (reference sequence). CDR3 length equals 15 residues. The data derive from a study of T cell repertoires in cytomegalovirus infection. Study information: Public TCR beta signatures marked donors with CMV infection and the matching HLA.

Regarding the study as a whole: CMV carriers with the relevant HLA were identified by cumulative public TCR beta family frequency. CMV-specific TCR beta clonotypes restricted by HLA-C were the ones dominating the ex vivo response.

Specimen: CD8+ T cells from PBMCs. The rearrangement links TRBV7-9 to TRBJ2-7; D might be TRBD2 (6 bases). The source of this sequence is a human donor in good health (CMV status not recorded). Some clones in this sample may be carry-over from other donors' samples. This CDR3 is CASSPPGLSAYEQYF. CDR3 DNA: TGTGCCAGCAGCCCTCCGGGACTCTCGGCCTACGAGCAGTACTTC.